This T cell receptor beta chain was retrieved from a study of OX40 agonist ivuxolimab in advanced cancers. Study background: The dose of intravenous ivuxolimab that patients received every 2 weeks ranged from 0.01 to 10 mg/kg.

The CDR3 covers 17 residues. V was clipped by 0 bases and J by 6 bases, with 18 bases between them. Germline-derived CDR1 and CDR2 are SGHDT and YYEEEE. Cycle 7 day 1, cycle 4 day 1, and baseline were the timepoints at which blood was sampled. The method was immunoSEQ multiplex PCR; TCRdb's version includes in-frame clones alone and lacks a portion of them. The table includes about 91,000 clones, around four fifths detected once. The chain recombines TRBV5-6 with TRBJ1-4, with no clear D. The sequence derives from an adult with an advanced solid tumor such as melanoma, head and neck, liver or kidney cancer. The sample in question was CD4+ or CD8+ T cells sorted from blood, obtained in a trial of the OX40 agonist ivuxolimab. The CDR3 DNA is TGTGCCAGCAGCTTGGCCCGGGGTTTAAGAGGGTATGAAAAACTGTTTTTT. Amino acids: CASSLARGLRGYEKLFF.